A single sample is the source of the 22 T cell receptor beta chains below, sequenced in a study of blood T cell repertoires in COVID-19 (TCRdb year 2020). The protocol used for the library was the immunoSEQ multiplex PCR assay. TCRdb took over this immuneACCESS table, retaining in-frame rearrangements with V and J assigned. Such tables are incomplete; in checked studies, under half of the missing clones stem from an unresolved V gene, and the remainder is unexplained. Within this sample are roughly 100,000 clones, with about 70% of them counted one time only. The top ten clonotypes cover 0.75% to 1% of the sample. Specimen: peripheral blood. The receptors originated from a human donor with acute or convalescent COVID-19. The donor label of this sample is uncertain.

The CDR3 loop reads CASTGRGYNSPLHF. The CDR3 DNA follows: TGTGCCAGCACCGGGAGGGGGTATAATTCACCCCTCCACTTT. The chain employs TRBV6-5 and TRBJ1-6, with a weak D call TRBD1 (6 bases). This CDR3 is built from 14 residues. Per germline, CDR1 MNHEY and CDR2 SVGAGI. The V end lost 7 bases, the J end lost 4 bases, and 11 bases lay between the germline ends.

V is TRBV9 and J is TRBJ2-7; possibly TRBD1 for D (6 bases). V was clipped by 3 bases and J by 1 base, with 14 bases between them. The CDR3 is made up of 15 amino acids. CDR1 is SGDLS, CDR2 YYNGEE, per germline. The CDR3 region is CASSARTDPSYEQYF. The CDR3 DNA follows: TGTGCCAGCAGCGCCCGGACAGACCCTTCCTACGAGCAGTACTTC.

The chain recombines TRBV14 with TRBJ2-7, with 8 bases that match TRBD1. This CDR3 is built from 20 residues. CDR1 is SGHDN and CDR2 is FVKESK in the germline V gene. Trimming removed 3 bases from V and 4 bases from J; junction bases left unmatched: 23. The CDR3 coding sequence is TGTGCCAGCAGCCATTCAGGGGGCGTAGGGGGTAGCAAGTCAGGTTACGAGCAGTACGTC. Encoded protein: CASSHSGGVGGSKSGYEQYV.

This clone was observed once. J is TRBJ1-5 and V is TRBV21-1; TRBD1 is the table's D call, not checked against the DNA. TRBV21-1 is a recognized pseudogene. CDR3 length: 18 residues. The CDR3 DNA is TGTGCCAGCAGCAAAAGTTGCGTATCGACAGGGGAGGCTCAGCCCCAGCATTTT. This translates into CASSKSCVSTGEAQPQHF.

By sample share, this clone is medium-sized (0.01 to 0.1%). V and J are TRBV24-1 and TRBJ2-7; possibly TRBD1 for D (6 bases). This CDR3 contains 15 residues. Germline CDR1 reads KGHDR; CDR2 reads SFDVKD. Trimming stripped 0 bases from V and 5 bases from J, with 13 bases between. CDR3 DNA: TGTGCCACCAGTGATTTGGGTCAGGGACACCACGAGCAGTACGTC. Encoded protein: CATSDLGQGHHEQYV.

CDR3 in amino acids: CASSLFGGGPQETQYF. DNA of the CDR3: TGTGCCAGCAGCTTATTTGGCGGGGGGCCCCAAGAGACCCAGTACTTC. The rearrangement uses TRBV11-1 and TRBJ2-5; 8 bases are shared with TRBD2. From germline, CDR1 is SGHAT and CDR2 FQDESV (reference sequence). CDR3 size: 16 residues. J was trimmed by 1 base and V by 2 bases; bases with no gene match: 6.

The chain links TRBV3-1 (or the pseudogene TRBV3-2) to TRBJ1-5; 7 bases align to TRBD1. The germline gives CDR1 LGHDT, CDR2 YNNKEL (reference sequence). Unmatched junction bases numbered 4, after V lost 3 bases and J lost 8 bases. CDR3 size: 13 residues. CDR3 protein: CASSQDTGEPQHF. CDR3 DNA sequence: TGTGCCAGCAGCCAGGACACAGGGGAGCCCCAGCATTTT.

J is TRBJ2-6 and V is TRBV18, with D hard to call. The CDR3 is made up of 16 amino acids. Germline CDR1 KGHSH, CDR2 LQKENI. The V end was cut by 2 bases, the J end by 0 bases, with 8 bases between. CDR3: CASSPLTVSGANVLTF. The CDR3 DNA reads as TGTGCCAGCTCACCATTAACAGTCTCTGGGGCCAACGTCCTGACTTTC.

This chain connects TRBV4-1 to TRBJ1-2, with 10 positions matching TRBD1. The J segment lost 7 bases and the V segment lost 3 bases, leaving 8 bases of the junction unmatched. The CDR3 loop spans 15 amino acids. Per the germline V gene, CDR1 is MGHRA and CDR2 is YSYEKL. The CDR3 reads CASSQIGQGVGGYTF. The CDR3 nucleotides read TGCGCCAGCAGCCAGATAGGACAGGGGGTCGGTGGCTACACCTTC.

This clone appeared a few times. The V and J genes are TRBV6-5 and TRBJ1-1, with 10 nucleotides matching TRBD1. This CDR3 has 16 amino acids. The V gene's germline CDR1 is MNHEY and CDR2 SVGAGI. The V and J ends lost 2 bases and 4 bases, in that order; junction bases with no gene match: 7. CDR3 protein: CASSYIDRGQGTEAFF. DNA of the CDR3: TGTGCCAGCAGTTACATCGACAGGGGGCAGGGCACTGAAGCTTTCTTT.

The chain uses TRBV2 and TRBJ2-2; D uncertain. Trimming took off 4 bases at V and 5 bases at J, with 11 bases between the two ends. This CDR3 contains 14 residues. Germline V gene data show CDR1 as SNHLY and CDR2 as FYNNEI. The CDR3 spells CASSGLGWTGELFF. DNA of the CDR3: TGTGCCAGCAGTGGGCTGGGCTGGACCGGGGAGCTGTTTTTT.

This clone was found once. The rearrangement joins TRBV9 to TRBJ2-1; TRBD1 aligns across 7 bases. From germline, CDR1 is SGDLS and CDR2 YYNGEE. CDR3 length equals 16 residues. The V segment lost 4 bases and the J segment 4 bases; nucleotides outside the gene matches: 11. CDR3 in amino acids: CASSYPRDSSYNEQFF. CDR3 nucleotide sequence: TGTGCCAGCAGCTATCCTCGGGACAGTAGTTACAATGAGCAGTTCTTC.

This chain links TRBV5-1 with TRBJ2-3; the match to TRBD2 covers 9 bases. The CDR3 is 16 residues long. Trimming took 3 bases from V and 2 from J; bases not matched to a gene: 7. Germline CDR1 reads SGHRS; CDR2 reads YFSETQ. CDR3 DNA: TGCGCCAGCAGCTCTCATAGCGGGGGCCCCACAGATACGCAGTATTTT. Protein sequence: CASSSHSGGPTDTQYF.

This clone showed up just a few times. The chain has TRBV5-1 and TRBJ2-7, with a tentative D call TRBD1 (6 bases). Trimming stripped 4 bases from V and 1 base from J, with 12 bases between. The CDR3 is 14 amino acids. Germline lookup yields CDR1 SGHRS and CDR2 YFSETQ. CDR3 in amino acids: CASSPGTPSYEQYV. CDR3 in DNA: TGCGCCAGCAGCCCCGGGACACCTTCCTACGAGCAGTACGTC.

Here the CDR3 DNA reads TGTGCCAGCAGCTTCGGACAGGGGCTAAATCAGCCCCAGCATTTT. Its protein is CASSFGQGLNQPQHF. The gene calls are TRBV7-2 and TRBJ1-5, with 9 bases lining up with TRBD1. J gave up 4 bases and V 3 bases, and 4 bases lay outside the gene matches. This CDR3 has 15 amino acids. Germline V gives CDR1 SGHTA, CDR2 FQGNSA.

The chain links TRBV15 to TRBJ2-3, with 12 nucleotides matching TRBD2. The CDR3 extends over 17 amino acids. Per germline, CDR1 LNHNV and CDR2 YYDKDF (reference sequence). V shed 5 bases and J 2 bases; nucleotides not matched to a gene: 8. The CDR3, as DNA: TGTGCCACCAGCGGATTTCCTAGCGGGGGGGCCACAGATACGCAGTATTTT. Translated, it gives CATSGFPSGGATDTQYF.

The rearrangement links TRBV5-1 to TRBJ1-1; 8 nucleotides align to TRBD1. CDR3 length equals 15 residues. CDR1 and CDR2 (germline): SGHRS, YFSETQ. V was pared by 2 bases and J by 5 bases, with 8 bases of the junction left unmatched. CDR3 nucleotide sequence: TGCGCCAGCAGCTTCCAAGGACAGGGAAGGACTGAAGCTTTCTTT. It yields the protein CASSFQGQGRTEAFF.

The chain employs TRBV2 and TRBJ2-7; 7 bases align to TRBD1. The CDR3 is made up of 14 amino acids. The V gene end was trimmed by 5 bases and the J gene end by 12 bases; junction bases not matched to a gene: 16. The germline V gene has CDR1 SNHLY and CDR2 FYNNEI. This CDR3 is CASSKDRTISQAYV. The DNA of the CDR3 is TGTGCCAGCAGTAAGGACAGGACCATTTCGCAAGCGTACGTC.

CDR3 residues: CASSAGAGGSYEQYV. Written as DNA, the CDR3 is TGTGCCAGTAGTGCCGGAGCGGGGGGCTCCTACGAGCAGTACGTC. The V call is TRBV19, the J call TRBJ2-7; 9 bases map to TRBD2. V was clipped by 5 bases and J by 0 bases; unmatched bases: 5. The CDR3 loop spans 15 amino acids. Germline V gene lookup returns CDR1 LNHDA and CDR2 SQIVND (reference sequence).

This clone occurred a few times. The V gene is TRBV6-5, the J gene TRBJ1-6, with a weak D call TRBD1 (5 bases). This CDR3 is 12 amino acids long. Trimming took off 7 bases at V and 15 bases at J, with 16 bases between the two ends. Germline V CDR1 and CDR2: MNHEY, SVGAGI. The chain's CDR3 is CASKLRQGRLHF. The CDR3 bases are TGTGCCAGCAAACTACGGCAGGGCCGCCTCCACTTT.

The chain is built from TRBV7-9 and TRBJ2-6; 7 positions match TRBD2. The J segment lost 2 bases and the V segment lost 2 bases, leaving 9 bases of the junction unmatched. Germline loops: CDR1 SEHNR, CDR2 FQNEAQ (reference sequence). CDR3 size: 18 residues. The CDR3 nucleotides are TGTGCCAGCAGCTTACGGGCGGGGGAAAGGACTGGGGCCAACGTCCTGACTTTC. Amino acid sequence: CASSLRAGERTGANVLTF.

This clone was picked up one time. Other DNA sequences in the sample encode the same CDR3. The chain uses TRBV18 and TRBJ2-3; 8 positions agree with TRBD1. The germline CDR1 and CDR2 sequences are KGHSH and LQKENI. This CDR3 comprises 16 residues. Trimming at V came to 1 base and at J to 5 bases, leaving 8 bases not matched to a gene. The chain's CDR3 is CASSPRGQGAGDTQYF. Here the CDR3 DNA reads TGTGCCAGCTCACCACGTGGCCAGGGGGCGGGAGATACGCAGTATTTT.